One T cell receptor (beta chain) is described in this entry. The antigen is unknown. This sample is part of a study of a mutant IDH1 vaccine in newly diagnosed glioma. Notes on the study in general: Vaccine-induced immune responses occurred in 90% to 95% of patients.

CDR1 is GTSNPN and CDR2 is SVGIG in the germline V gene (reference sequence). The CDR3 has 14 amino acids. Trimming pared 1 base from V and 2 bases from J, leaving 9 bases between. The time point: week 47, end of study. In every dose of vaccine, 300 ug of mutant IDH1 20-mer peptide was given alongside topical imiquimod. TCRdb's copy holds only in-frame clones and misses some; the assay was immunoSEQ multiplex PCR. The sample includes 56,000 or so clones, 75% of them seen just once. The gene calls are TRBV30 and TRBJ1-5; D perhaps matches TRBD1 (5 bases). The TCR was taken from a man in his forties or fifties with glioma. Sequencing used PBMCs, obtained from a glioma patient whose treatment included an IDH1 peptide vaccine. The CDR3 coding sequence is TGTGCCTGGAGTGGGGACTCCGGCAATCAGCCCCAGCATTTT. Translated, it gives CAWSGDSGNQPQHF. The whole variable domain, remainder taken from reference TRBV30 and TRBJ1-5, is SQTIHQWPATLVQPVGSPLSLECTVEGTSNPNLYWYRQAAGRGLQLLFYSVGIGQISSEVPQNLSASRPQDRQFILSSKKLLLSDSGFYLCAWSGDSGNQPQHFGDGTRLSIL.